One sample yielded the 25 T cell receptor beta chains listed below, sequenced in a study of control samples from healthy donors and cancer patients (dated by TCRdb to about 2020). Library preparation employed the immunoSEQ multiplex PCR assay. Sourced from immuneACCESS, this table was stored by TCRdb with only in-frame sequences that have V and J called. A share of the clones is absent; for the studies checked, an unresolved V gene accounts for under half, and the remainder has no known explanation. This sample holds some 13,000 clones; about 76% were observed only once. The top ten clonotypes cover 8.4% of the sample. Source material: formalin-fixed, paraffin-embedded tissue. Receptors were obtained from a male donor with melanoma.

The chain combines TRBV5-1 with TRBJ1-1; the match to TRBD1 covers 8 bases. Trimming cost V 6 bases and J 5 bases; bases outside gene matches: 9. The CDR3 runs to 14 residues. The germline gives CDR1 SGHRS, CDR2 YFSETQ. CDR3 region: CASNLRQGITEAFF. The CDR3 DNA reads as TGCGCCAGCAACCTCAGACAGGGGATAACTGAAGCTTTCTTT.

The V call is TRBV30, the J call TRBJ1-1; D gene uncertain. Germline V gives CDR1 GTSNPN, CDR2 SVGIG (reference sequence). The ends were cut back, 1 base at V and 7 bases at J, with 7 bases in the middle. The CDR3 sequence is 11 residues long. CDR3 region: CAWSEFGEAFF. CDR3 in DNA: TGTGCCTGGAGTGAGTTTGGTGAAGCTTTCTTT.

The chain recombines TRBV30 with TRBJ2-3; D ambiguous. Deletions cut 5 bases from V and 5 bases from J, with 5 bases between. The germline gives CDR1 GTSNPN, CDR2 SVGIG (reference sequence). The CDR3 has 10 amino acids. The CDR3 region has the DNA TGTGCCTGGGGGCAAGATACGCAGTATTTT. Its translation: CAWGQDTQYF.

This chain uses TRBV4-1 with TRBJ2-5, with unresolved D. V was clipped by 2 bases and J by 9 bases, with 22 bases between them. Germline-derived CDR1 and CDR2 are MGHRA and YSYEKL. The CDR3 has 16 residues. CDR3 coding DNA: TGCGCCAGCAGCCAATCCCTCGGGCGAGCCCCATCGGCCCAGTACTTC. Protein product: CASSQSLGRAPSAQYF.

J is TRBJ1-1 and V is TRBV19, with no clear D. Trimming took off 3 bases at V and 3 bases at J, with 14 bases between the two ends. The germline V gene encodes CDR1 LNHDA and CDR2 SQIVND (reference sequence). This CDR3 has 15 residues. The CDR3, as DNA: TGTGCCAGTAGTATTATAGGGTCCTGGGACACTGAAGCTTTCTTT. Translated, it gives CASSIIGSWDTEAFF.

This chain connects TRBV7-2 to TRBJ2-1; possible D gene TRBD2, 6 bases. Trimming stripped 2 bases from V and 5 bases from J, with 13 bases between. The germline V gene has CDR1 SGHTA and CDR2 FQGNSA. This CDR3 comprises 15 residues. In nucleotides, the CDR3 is TGTGCCAGCAGCTTAAGGGCAGGGACTCACAATGAGCAGTTCTTC. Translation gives CASSLRAGTHNEQFF.

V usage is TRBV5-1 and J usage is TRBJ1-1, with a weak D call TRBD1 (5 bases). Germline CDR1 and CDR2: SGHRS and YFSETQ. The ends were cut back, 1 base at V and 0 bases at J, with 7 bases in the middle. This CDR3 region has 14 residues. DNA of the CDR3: TGCGCCAGCAGCTTGCAGGGAATGAACACTGAAGCTTTCTTT. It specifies CASSLQGMNTEAFF.

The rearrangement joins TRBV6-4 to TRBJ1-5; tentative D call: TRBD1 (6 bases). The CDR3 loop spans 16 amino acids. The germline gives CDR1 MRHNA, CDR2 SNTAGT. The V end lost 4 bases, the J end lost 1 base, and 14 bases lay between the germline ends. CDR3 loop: CASSVGGAGSNQPQHF. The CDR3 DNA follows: TGTGCCAGCAGTGTGGGGGGGGCAGGCAGCAATCAGCCCCAGCATTTT.

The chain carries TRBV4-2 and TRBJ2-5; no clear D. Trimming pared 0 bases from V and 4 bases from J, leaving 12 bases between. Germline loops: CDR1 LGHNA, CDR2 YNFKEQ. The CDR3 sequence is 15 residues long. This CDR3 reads CASSQDGQVGETQYF. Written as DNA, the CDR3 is TGTGCCAGCAGCCAAGACGGTCAGGTTGGAGAGACCCAGTACTTC.

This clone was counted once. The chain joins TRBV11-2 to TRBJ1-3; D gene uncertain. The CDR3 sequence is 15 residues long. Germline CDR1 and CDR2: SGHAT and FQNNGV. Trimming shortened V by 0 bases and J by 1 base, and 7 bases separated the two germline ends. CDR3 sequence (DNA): TGTGCCAGCAGCTTAGATCAGTATTCTGGAAACACCATATATTTT. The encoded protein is CASSLDQYSGNTIYF.

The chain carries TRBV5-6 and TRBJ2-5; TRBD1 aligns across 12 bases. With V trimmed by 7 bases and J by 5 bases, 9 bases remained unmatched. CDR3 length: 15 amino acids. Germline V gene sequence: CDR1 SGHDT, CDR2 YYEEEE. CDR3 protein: CASYGTGGAGETQYF. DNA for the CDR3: TGTGCCAGCTACGGGACAGGGGGCGCGGGGGAGACCCAGTACTTC.

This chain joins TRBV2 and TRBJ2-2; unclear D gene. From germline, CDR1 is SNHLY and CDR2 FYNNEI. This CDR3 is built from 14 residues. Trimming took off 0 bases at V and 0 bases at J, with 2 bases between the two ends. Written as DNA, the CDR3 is TGTGCCAGCAGTGAAGCTACGAACACCGGGGAGCTGTTTTTT. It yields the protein CASSEATNTGELFF.

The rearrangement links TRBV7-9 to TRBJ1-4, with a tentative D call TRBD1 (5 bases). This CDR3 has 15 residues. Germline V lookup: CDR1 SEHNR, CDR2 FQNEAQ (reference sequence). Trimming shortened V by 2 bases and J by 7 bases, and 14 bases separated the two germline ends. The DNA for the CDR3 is TGTGCCAGCAGCTTAAGGGGTGAGATTCGTGAAAAACTGTTTTTT. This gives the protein CASSLRGEIREKLFF.

For the CDR3, the DNA is TGTGCCAGCAGTAAGGACAGGAGCTCCTACGAGCAGTACTTC. Translation gives CASSKDRSSYEQYF. The chain is built from TRBV2 and TRBJ2-7; TRBD1 agrees at 7 bases. CDR3 length: 14 residues. The germline CDR1 and CDR2 sequences are SNHLY and FYNNEI. J was trimmed by 0 bases and V by 5 bases; bases with no gene match: 4.

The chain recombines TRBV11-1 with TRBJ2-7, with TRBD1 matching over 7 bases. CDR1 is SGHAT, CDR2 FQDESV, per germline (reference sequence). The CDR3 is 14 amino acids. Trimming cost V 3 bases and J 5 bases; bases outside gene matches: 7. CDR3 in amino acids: CASSFDRAVDEQYF. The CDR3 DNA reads TGTGCCAGCAGCTTCGACAGGGCAGTAGACGAGCAGTACTTC.

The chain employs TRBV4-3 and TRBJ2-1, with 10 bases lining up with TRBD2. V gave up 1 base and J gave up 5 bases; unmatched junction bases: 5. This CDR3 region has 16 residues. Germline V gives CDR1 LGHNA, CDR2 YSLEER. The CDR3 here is CASSQAIAGGHNEQFF. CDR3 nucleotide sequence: TGCGCCAGCAGCCAAGCTATAGCGGGGGGACACAATGAGCAGTTCTTC.

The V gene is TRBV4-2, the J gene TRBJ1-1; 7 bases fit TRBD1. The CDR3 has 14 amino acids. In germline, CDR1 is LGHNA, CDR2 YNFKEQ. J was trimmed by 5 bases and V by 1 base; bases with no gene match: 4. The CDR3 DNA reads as TGTGCCAGCAGCCAAGCAGGGGGAGAAACTGAAGCTTTCTTT. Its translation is CASSQAGGETEAFF.

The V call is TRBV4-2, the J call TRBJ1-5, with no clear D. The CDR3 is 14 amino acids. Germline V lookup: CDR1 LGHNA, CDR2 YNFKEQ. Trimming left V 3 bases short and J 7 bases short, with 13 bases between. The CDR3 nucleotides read TGTGCCAGCAGCCAGACTGGGCCTGAGCAGCCCCAGCATTTT. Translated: CASSQTGPEQPQHF.

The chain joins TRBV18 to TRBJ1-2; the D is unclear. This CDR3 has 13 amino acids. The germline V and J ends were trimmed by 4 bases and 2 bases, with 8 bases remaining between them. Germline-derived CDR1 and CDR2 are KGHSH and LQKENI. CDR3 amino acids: CASSREGNYGYTF. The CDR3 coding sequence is TGTGCCAGCTCACGCGAAGGGAACTATGGCTACACCTTC.

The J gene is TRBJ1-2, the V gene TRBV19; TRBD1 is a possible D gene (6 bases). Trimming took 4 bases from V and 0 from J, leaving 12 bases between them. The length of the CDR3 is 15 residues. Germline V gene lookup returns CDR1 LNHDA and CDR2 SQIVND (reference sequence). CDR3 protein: CASSNQGISNYGYTF. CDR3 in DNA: TGTGCCAGTAGTAACCAGGGGATCTCTAACTATGGCTACACCTTC.

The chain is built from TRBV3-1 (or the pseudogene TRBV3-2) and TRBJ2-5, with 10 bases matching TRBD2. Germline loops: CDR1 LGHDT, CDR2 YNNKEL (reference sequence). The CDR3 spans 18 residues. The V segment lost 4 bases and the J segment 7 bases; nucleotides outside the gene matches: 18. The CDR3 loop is CASSPKIISGGRRGTQYF. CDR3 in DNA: TGTGCCAGCAGCCCCAAGATCATTAGCGGGGGGCGGAGAGGGACCCAGTACTTC.

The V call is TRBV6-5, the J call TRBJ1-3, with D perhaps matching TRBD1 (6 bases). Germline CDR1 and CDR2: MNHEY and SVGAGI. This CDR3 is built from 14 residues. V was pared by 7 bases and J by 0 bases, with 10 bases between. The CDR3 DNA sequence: TGTGCCAGCAACGGACAGCTCTCTGGAAACACCATATATTTT. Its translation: CASNGQLSGNTIYF.

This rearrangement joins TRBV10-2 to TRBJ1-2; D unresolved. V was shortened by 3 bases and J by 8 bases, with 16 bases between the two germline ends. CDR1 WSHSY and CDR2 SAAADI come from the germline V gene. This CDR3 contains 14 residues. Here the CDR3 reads CASSEGRPHTGYTF. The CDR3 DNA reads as TGCGCCAGCAGTGAAGGCAGACCCCATACGGGCTACACCTTC.

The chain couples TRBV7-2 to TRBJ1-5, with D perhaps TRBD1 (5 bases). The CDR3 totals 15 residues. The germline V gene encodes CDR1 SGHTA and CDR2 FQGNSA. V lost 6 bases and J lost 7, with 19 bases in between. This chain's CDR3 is CASRGQAAPGQPQHF. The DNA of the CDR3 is TGTGCCAGCAGGGGGCAAGCAGCCCCTGGGCAGCCCCAGCATTTT.

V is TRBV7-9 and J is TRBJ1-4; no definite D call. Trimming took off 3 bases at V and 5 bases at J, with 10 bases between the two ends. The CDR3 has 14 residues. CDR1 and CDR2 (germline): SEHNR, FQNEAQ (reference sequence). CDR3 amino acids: CASSFSGRNEKLFF. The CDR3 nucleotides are TGTGCCAGCAGCTTCTCGGGCAGGAATGAAAAACTGTTTTTT.